This T cell receptor (beta chain) was recorded in a study of T-cell memory formation after mild COVID-19. For the study at large: The study found TCR clusters largely donor specific.

Study findings and constraints: A balance of CD4 and CD8 characterized clones contracting day 15 to 85, whereas later expanders leaned CD4+. CD4+ contracting clones lay mainly in CM and EM, CD8+ ones in EMRA.

The germline CDR1 and CDR2 sequences are SGHRS and YFSETQ. After removal of 2 bases from V and 3 bases from J, the junction contained 10 bases not matched to a gene. There are 17 residues in the CDR3. Worth noting for this clonotype: Its target is unknown.

5'RACE with constant-segment primers yielded barcoded, UMI-tagged TCR alpha and TCR beta cDNA libraries. MiXCR, run by TCRdb on the 5' RACE reads, gives a single entry per CDR3 protein. The table records hundreds of thousands of distinct CDR3 sequences, roughly a quarter of them present only once. This rearrangement joins TRBV5-1 to TRBJ2-7; TRBD1 agrees at 11 bases. This clonotype was sampled from an adult woman who had mild COVID-19 (a few samples of this study predate the infection). Cell type and time point are not known. The material sequenced was PBMCs or a T cell subset sorted from them (not recorded which). The CDR3 DNA is TGCGCCAGCAGCTTAGATCAAACCGGGACAGGGGGCTACGAGCAGTACTTC. It specifies CASSLDQTGTGGYEQYF.